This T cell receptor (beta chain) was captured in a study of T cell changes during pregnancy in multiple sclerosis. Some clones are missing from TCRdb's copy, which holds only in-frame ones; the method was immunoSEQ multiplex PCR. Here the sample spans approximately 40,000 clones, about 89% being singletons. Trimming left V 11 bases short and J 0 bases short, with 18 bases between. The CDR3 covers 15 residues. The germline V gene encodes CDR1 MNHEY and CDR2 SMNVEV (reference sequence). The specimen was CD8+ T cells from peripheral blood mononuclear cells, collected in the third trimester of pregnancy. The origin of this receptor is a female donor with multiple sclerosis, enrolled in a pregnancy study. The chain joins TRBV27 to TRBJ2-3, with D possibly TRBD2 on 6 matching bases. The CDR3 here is CASRGLALSTDTQYF. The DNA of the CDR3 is TGTGCCTCCCGCGGGCTAGCGCTCAGCACAGATACGCAGTATTTT.